This T cell receptor beta chain is from a study of glioma-infiltrating T cells. Findings of the study overall: Very few CDR3 sequences were shared between tissue and blood.

In this sample, this clonotype turned up many times. Its antigen is currently unknown. CDR3 length: 12 residues. CDR1 and CDR2 from the germline V gene are MNHNS and SASEGT. Trimming took 6 bases from V and 4 from J, leaving 8 bases between them. The iRepertoire nested amplicon-rescue multiplex PCR amplified TCR alpha and beta CDR3s from RNA. TCRdb re-called the multiplex PCR reads through MiXCR, storing one row per CDR3 protein. The table has around 120,000 distinct CDR3 sequences, roughly a quarter seen once. Sequenced sample: glioma tissue, nonneoplastic brain tissue, or PBMCs (not recorded which). The chain joins TRBV6-1 to TRBJ2-3; D is unclear. The TCR comes from a human donor with low-grade glioma or glioblastoma, undergoing nonglioma brain surgery, or in good health (not recorded which). Written as DNA, the CDR3 is TGTGCCAGCAGCCCTGGAGCAGATACGCAGTATTTT. It yields the protein CASSPGADTQYF.